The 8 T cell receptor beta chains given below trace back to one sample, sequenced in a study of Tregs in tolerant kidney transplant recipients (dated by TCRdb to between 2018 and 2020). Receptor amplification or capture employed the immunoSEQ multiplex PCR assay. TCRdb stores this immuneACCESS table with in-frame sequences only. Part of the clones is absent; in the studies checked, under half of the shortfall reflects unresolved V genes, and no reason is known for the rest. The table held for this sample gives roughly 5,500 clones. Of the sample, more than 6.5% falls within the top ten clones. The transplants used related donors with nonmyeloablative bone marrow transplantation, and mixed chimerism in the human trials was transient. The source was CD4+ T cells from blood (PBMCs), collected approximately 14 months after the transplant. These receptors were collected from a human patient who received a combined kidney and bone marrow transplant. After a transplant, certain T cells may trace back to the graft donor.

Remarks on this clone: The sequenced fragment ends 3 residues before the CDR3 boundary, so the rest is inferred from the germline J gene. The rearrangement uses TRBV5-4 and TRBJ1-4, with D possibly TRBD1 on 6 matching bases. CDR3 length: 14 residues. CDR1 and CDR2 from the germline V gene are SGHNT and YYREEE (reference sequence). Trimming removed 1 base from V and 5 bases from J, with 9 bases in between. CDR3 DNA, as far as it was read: TGTGCCAGCAGCTTGCGACAGGAAAATGAAAAA. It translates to CASSLRQENEK. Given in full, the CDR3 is CASSLRQENEKLFF.

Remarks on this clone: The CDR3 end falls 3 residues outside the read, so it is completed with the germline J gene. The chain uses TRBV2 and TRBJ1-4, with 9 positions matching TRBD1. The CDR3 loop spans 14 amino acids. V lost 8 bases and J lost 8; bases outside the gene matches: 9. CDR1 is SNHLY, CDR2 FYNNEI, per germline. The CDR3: CASQYRGREEKLFF. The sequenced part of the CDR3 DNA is TGTGCCAGCCAATACAGGGGGCGCGAGGAAAAA.

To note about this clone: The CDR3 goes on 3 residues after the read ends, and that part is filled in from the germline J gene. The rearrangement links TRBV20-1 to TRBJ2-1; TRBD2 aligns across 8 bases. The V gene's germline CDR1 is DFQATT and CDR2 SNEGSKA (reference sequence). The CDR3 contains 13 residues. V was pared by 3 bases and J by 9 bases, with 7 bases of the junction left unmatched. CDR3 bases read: TGCAGTGCTAGGTCTGCGGGGGGTCTTGAG. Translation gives CSARSAGGLE. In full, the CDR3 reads CSARSAGGLEQFF.

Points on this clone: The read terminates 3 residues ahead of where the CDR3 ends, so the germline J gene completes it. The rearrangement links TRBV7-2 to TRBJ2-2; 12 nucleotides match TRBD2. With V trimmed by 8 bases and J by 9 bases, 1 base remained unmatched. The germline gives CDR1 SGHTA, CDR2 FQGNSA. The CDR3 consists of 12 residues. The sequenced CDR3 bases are TGTGCCAGCTGGACTAGCGGGAGGGAG. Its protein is CASWTSGRE. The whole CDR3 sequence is CASWTSGRELFF.

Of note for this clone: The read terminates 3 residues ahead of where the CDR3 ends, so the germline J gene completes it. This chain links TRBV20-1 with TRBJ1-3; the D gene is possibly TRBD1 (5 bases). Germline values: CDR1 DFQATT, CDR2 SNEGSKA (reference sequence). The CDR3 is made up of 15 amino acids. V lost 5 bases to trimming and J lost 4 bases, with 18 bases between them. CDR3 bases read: TGCAGTGCTTCTCAGGGCAGTGGTAGCGGAAACACC. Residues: CSASQGSGSGNT. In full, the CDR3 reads CSASQGSGSGNTIYF.

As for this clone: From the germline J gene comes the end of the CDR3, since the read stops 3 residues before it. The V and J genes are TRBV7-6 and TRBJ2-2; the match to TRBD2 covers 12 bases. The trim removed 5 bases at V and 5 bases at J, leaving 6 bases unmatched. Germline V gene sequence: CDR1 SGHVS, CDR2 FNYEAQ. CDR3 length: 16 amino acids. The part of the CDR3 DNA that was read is TGTGCCAGCAGCGCGACCGGGACTAGCGGGACCGGGGAG. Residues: CASSATGTSGTGE. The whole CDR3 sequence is CASSATGTSGTGELFF.

The CDR3 region is CASRPARGGGGPTGELFF. CDR3 bases read: TGTGCCAGCAGGCCGGCAAGGGGTGGCGGAGGACCCACCGGGGAG. The V and J genes are TRBV25-1 and TRBJ2-2, with D perhaps being TRBD1 or TRBD2 (5 bases each). The DNA ends 3 residues before the CDR3 does, and the rest of the CDR3 is filled in from the germline J gene. CDR1 and CDR2 from the germline V gene are MGHDK and SYGVNS. Trimming took off 6 bases at V and 4 bases at J, with 24 bases between the two ends. The CDR3 loop spans 18 amino acids.

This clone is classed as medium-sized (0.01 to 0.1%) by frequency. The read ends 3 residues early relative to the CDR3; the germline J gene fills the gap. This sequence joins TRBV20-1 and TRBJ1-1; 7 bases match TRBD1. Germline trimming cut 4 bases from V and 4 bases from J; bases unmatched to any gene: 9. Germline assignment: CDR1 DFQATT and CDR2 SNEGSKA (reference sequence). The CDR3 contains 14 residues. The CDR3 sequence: CSAMGAGGSTEAFF. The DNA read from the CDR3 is TGCAGTGCTATGGGAGCAGGGGGAAGCACTGAA.